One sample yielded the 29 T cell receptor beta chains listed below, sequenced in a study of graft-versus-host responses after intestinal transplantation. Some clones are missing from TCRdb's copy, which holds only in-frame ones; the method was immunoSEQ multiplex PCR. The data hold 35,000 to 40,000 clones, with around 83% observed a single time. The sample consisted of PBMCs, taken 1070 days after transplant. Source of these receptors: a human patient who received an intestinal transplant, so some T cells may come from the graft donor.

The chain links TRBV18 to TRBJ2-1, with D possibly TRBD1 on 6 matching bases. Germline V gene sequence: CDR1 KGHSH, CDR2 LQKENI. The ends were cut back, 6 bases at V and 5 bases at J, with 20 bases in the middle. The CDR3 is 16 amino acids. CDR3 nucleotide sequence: TGTGCCAGCTCGAACAGGGTGAAGAAGGGGGACAATGAGCAGTTCTTC. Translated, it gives CASSNRVKKGDNEQFF.

The CDR3 bases are TGTGCCAGCAGTGAACTGGGGGCCACAGATACGCAGTATTTT. This codes for CASSELGATDTQYF. This sequence joins TRBV2 and TRBJ2-3, with D possibly matching TRBD1 (6 bases). The CDR3 covers 14 residues. Germline-derived CDR1 and CDR2 are SNHLY and FYNNEI. V was pared by 2 bases and J by 2 bases, with 8 bases between.

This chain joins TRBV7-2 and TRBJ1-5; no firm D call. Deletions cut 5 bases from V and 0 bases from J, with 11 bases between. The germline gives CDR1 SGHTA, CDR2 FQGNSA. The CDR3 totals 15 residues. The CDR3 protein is CASSLGEYSNQPQHF. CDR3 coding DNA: TGTGCCAGCAGCCTGGGCGAGTATAGCAATCAGCCCCAGCATTTT.

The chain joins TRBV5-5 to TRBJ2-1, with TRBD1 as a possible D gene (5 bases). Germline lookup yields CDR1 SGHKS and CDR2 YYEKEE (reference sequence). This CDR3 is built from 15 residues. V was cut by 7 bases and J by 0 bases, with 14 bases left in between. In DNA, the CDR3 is TGTGCCAGCGCTCCAGGGCCTAGCTCCTACAATGAGCAGTTCTTC. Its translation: CASAPGPSSYNEQFF.

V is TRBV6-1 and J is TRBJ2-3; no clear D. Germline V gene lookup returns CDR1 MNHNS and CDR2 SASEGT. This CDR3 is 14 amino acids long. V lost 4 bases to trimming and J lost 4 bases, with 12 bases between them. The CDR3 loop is CASSVWASADTQYF. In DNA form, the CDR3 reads TGTGCCAGCAGTGTTTGGGCGTCGGCAGATACGCAGTATTTT.

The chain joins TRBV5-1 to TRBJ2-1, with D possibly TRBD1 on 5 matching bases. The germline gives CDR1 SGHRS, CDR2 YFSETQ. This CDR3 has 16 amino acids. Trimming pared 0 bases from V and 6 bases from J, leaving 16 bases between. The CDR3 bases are TGCGCCAGCAGCTTGGAGGCCTGGGGCTGGGCCAATGAGCAGTTCTTC. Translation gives CASSLEAWGWANEQFF.

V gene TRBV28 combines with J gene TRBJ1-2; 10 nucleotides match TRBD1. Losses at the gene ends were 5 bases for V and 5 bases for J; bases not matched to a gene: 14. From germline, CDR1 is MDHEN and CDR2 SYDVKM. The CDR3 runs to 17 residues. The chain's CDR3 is CASSLGTGEWFLYGYTF. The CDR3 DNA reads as TGTGCCAGCAGTCTTGGGACAGGGGAGTGGTTCCTTTATGGCTACACCTTC.

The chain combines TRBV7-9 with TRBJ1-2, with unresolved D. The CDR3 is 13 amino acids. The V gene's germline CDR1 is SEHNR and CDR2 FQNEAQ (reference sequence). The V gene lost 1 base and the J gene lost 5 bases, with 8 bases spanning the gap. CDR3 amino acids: CASSLEHLYGYTF. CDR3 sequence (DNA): TGTGCCAGCAGCTTAGAACACCTATATGGCTACACCTTC. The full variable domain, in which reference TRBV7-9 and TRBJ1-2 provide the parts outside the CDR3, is DTGVSQNPRHKITKRGQNVTFRCDPISEHNRLYWYRQTLGQGPEFLTYFQNEAQLEKSRLLSDRFSAERPKGSFSTLEIQRTEQGDSAMYLCASSLEHLYGYTFGSGTRLTVV.

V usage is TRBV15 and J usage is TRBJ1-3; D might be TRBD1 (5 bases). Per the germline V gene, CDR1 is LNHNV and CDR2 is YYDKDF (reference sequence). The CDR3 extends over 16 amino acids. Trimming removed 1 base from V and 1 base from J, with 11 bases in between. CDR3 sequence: CATSRGGTGSGNTIYF. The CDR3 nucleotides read TGTGCCACCAGCAGAGGGGGCACTGGGTCTGGAAACACCATATATTTT.

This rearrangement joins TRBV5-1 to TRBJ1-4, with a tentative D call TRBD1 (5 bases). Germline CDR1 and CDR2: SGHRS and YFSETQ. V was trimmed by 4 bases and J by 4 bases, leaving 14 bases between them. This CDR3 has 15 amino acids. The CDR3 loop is CASSVGGIHNEKLFF. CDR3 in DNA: TGCGCCAGCAGCGTCGGGGGGATACATAATGAAAAACTGTTTTTT.

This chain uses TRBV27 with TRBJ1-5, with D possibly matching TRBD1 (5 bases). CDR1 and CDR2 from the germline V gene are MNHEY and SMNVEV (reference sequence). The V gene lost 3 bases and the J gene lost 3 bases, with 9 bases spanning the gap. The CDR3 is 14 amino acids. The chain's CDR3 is CASSLARDNQPQHF. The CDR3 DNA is TGTGCCAGCAGTTTGGCCAGGGACAATCAGCCCCAGCATTTT.

The CDR3 spells CASSPKREYGADTQYF. The CDR3, as DNA: TGTGCCAGCAGCCCAAAGCGTGAGTACGGAGCAGATACGCAGTATTTT. The chain has TRBV5-4 and TRBJ2-3; the D is unclear. Trimming removed 4 bases from V and 4 bases from J, with 19 bases in between. The CDR3 is 16 residues long. CDR1 is SGHNT, CDR2 YYREEE, per germline (reference sequence).

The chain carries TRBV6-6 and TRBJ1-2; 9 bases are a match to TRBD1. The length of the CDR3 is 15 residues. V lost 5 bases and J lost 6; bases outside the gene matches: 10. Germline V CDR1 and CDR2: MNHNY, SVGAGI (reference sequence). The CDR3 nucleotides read TGTGCCAGCAGTGGAGGACAGGGGCGAGGGAATGGCTACACCTTC. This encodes CASSGGQGRGNGYTF.

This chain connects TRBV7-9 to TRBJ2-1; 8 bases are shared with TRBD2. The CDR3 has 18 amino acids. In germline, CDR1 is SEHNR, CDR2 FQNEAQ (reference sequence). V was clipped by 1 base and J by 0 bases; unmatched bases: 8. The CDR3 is CASSLVFSGVSSYNEQFF. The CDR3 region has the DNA TGTGCCAGCAGCTTAGTATTTAGCGGGGTGAGCTCCTACAATGAGCAGTTCTTC.

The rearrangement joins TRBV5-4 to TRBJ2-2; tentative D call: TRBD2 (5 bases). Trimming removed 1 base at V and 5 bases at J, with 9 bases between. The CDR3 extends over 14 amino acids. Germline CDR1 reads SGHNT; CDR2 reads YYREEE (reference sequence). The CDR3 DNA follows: TGTGCCAGCAGCTTGCGGGATGTTACCGGGGAGCTGTTTTTT. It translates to CASSLRDVTGELFF.

The chain's CDR3 is CASRVDGSYNSPLHF. DNA of the CDR3: TGTGCCAGCAGGGTCGACGGCTCCTATAATTCACCCCTCCACTTT. The chain has TRBV6-6 and TRBJ1-6; no definite D call. The CDR3 contains 15 residues. The V gene's germline CDR1 is MNHNY and CDR2 SVGAGI (reference sequence). The V gene lost 6 bases and the J gene lost 0 bases, with 9 bases spanning the gap.

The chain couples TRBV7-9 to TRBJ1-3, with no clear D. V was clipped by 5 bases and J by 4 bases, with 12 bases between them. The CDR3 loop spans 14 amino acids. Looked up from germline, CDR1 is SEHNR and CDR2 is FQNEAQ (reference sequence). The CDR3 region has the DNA TGTGCCAGCAGCATAGAGGATTTAGGAAACACCATATATTTT. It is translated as CASSIEDLGNTIYF.

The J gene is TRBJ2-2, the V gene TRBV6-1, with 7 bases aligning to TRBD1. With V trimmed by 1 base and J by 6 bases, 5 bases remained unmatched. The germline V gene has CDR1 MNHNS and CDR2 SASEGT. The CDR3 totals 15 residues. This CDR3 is CASSEGGQGAGELFF. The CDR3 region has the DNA TGTGCCAGCAGTGAAGGGGGGCAGGGGGCCGGGGAGCTGTTTTTT.

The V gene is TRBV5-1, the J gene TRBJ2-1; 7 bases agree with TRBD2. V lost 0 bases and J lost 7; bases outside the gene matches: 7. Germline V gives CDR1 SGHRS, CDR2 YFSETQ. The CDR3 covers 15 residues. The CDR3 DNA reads TGCGCCAGCAGCTTGGCCGGGGGGTCGCAAAATGAGCAGTTCTTC. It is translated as CASSLAGGSQNEQFF.

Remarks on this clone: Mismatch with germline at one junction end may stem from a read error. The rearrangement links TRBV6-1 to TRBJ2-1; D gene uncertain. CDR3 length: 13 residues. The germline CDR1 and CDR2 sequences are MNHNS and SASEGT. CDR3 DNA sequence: TGTGCCACCAGTAAGGACGGCTACAATGAGCAGTTCTTC. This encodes CATSKDGYNEQFF.

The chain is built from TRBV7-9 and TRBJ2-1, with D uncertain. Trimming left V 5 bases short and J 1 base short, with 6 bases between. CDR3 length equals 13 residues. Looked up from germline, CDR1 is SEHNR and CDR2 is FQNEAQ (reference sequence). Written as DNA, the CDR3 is TGTGCCAGCAGCCATGTTTCCTACAATGAGCAGTTCTTC. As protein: CASSHVSYNEQFF.

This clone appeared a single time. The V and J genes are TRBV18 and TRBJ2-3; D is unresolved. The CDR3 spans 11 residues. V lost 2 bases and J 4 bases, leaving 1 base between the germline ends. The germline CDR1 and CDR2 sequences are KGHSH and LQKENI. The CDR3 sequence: CASSPADTQYF. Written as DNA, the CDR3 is TGTGCCAGCTCACCAGCAGATACGCAGTATTTT.

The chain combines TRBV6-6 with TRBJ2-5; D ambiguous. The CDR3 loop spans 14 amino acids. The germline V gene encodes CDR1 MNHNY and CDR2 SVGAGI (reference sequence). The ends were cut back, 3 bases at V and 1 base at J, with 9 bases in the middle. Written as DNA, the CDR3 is TGTGCCAGCAGTTATCTAGTTCGCCAAGAGACCCAGTACTTC. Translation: CASSYLVRQETQYF.

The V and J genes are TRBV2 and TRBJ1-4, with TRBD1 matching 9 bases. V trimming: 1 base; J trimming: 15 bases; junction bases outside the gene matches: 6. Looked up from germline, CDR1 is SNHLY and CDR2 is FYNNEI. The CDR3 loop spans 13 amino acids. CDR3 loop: CASSEGQGGEVFF. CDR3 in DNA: TGTGCCAGCAGTGAAGGACAGGGGGGCGAGGTGTTTTTT. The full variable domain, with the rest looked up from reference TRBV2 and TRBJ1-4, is EPEVTQTPSHQVTQMGQEVILRCVPISNHLYFYWYRQILGQKVEFLVSFYNNEISEKSEIFDDQFSVERPDGSNFTLKIRSTKLEDSAMYFCASSEGQGGEVFFGSGTQLSVL.

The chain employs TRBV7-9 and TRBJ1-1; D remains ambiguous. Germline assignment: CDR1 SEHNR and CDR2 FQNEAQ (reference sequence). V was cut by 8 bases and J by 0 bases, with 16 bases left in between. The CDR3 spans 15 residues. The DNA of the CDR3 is TGTGCCAGCGGCCCGGGTAGGGCCCTGAACACTGAAGCTTTCTTT. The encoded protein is CASGPGRALNTEAFF.

The CDR3 coding sequence is TGTGCCAGCAGCCCCTACGAGCAGTACTTC. Translated: CASSPYEQYF. The chain carries TRBV5-4 and TRBJ2-7; the D is unclear. The CDR3 covers 10 residues. V lost 4 bases and J lost 2, with 1 base in between. Germline CDR1 and CDR2: SGHNT and YYREEE (reference sequence). The full variable domain, in which reference TRBV5-4 and TRBJ2-7 provide the parts outside the CDR3, is ETGVTQSPTHLIKTRGQQVTLRCSSQSGHNTVSWYQQALGQGPQFIFQYYREEENGRGNFPPRFSGLQFPNYSSELNVNALELDDSALYLCASSPYEQYFGPGTRLTVT.

CDR3 loop: CASSDHRGNTEAFF. Written as DNA, the CDR3 is TGCGCCAGCAGTGATCACAGGGGAAACACTGAAGCTTTCTTT. V and J are TRBV10-2 and TRBJ1-1, with 7 positions matching TRBD1. Trimming cost V 3 bases and J 2 bases; bases outside gene matches: 3. The CDR3 length is 14 residues. The germline gives CDR1 WSHSY, CDR2 SAAADI.

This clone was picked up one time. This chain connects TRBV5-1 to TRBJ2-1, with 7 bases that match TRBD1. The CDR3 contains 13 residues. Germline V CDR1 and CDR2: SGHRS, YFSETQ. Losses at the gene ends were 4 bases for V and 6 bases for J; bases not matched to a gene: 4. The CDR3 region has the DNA TGCGCCAGCAGCACGGGACAGATCAATGAGCAGTTCTTC. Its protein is CASSTGQINEQFF.

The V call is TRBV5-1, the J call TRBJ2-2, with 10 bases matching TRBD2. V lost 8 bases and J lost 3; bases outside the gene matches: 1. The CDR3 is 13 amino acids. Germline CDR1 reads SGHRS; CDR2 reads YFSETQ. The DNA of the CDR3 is TGCGCCAGTCTAGCGGGGGACACCGGGGAGCTGTTTTTT. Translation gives CASLAGDTGELFF.